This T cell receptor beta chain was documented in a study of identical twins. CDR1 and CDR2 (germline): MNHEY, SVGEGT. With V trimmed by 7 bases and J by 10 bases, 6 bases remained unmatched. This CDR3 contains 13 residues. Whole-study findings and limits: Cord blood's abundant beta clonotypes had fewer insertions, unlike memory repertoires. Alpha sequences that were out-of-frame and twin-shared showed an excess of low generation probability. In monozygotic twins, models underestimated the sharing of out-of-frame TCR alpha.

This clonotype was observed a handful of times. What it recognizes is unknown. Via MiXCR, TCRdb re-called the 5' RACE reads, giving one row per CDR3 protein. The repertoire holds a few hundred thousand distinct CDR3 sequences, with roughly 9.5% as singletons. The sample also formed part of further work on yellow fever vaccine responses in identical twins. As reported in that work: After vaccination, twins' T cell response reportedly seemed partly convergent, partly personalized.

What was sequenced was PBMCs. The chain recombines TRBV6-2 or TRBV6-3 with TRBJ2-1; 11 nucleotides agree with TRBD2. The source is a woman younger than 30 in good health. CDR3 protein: CASNLAGGNEQFF. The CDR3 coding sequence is TGTGCCAGCAATTTAGCGGGAGGGAACGAGCAGTTCTTC.